The 17 T cell receptor beta chains below come from one sample, sequenced in a study of early T cells in non-severe SARS-CoV-2 infection. Using its own MiXCR run on the 5' RACE reads, TCRdb lists one record per CDR3 protein. The data contain approximately 70,000 distinct CDR3 sequences, around an eighth of them singletons. Source: whole blood, taken at baseline. These receptor sequences come from an adult who was a healthcare worker with PCR-confirmed SARS-CoV-2 infection or an uninfected control (not recorded which).

V is TRBV6-5 and J is TRBJ1-4; 11 bases agree with TRBD1. V was clipped by 7 bases and J by 10 bases; unmatched bases: 8. Germline CDR1 and CDR2: MNHEY and SVGAGI. CDR3 length: 14 amino acids. CDR3 DNA: TGTGCCAGCACTATGACCGGGACAGGGGGAAAACTGTTTTTT. Translated: CASTMTGTGGKLFF.

This chain uses TRBV4-1 with TRBJ2-5; maybe TRBD1 (6 bases). The CDR3 extends over 16 amino acids. Germline loops: CDR1 MGHRA, CDR2 YSYEKL. V lost 0 bases to trimming and J lost 1 base, with 12 bases between them. This CDR3 reads CASSQDGGQTQETQYF. The CDR3 DNA follows: TGCGCCAGCAGCCAAGATGGAGGACAGACCCAAGAGACCCAGTACTTC.

The chain recombines TRBV5-5 with TRBJ2-5; the match to TRBD1 covers 7 bases. The germline CDR1 and CDR2 sequences are SGHKS and YYEKEE (reference sequence). The CDR3 sequence is 16 residues long. V lost 1 base and J lost 4; bases outside the gene matches: 10. The CDR3 reads CASSLSRGNNRETQYF. The CDR3 DNA sequence: TGTGCCAGCAGCTTGAGCAGGGGGAACAACCGAGAGACCCAGTACTTC.

This clonotype has at least ten counts. The chain recombines TRBV29-1 with TRBJ2-1; tentatively, D is TRBD2 (7 bases). The germline V gene encodes CDR1 SQVTM and CDR2 ANQGSEA. CDR3 length equals 15 residues. The V end lost 0 bases, the J end lost 7 bases, and 16 bases lay between the germline ends. The DNA of the CDR3 is TGCAGCGTTGAAGAGGGGCGGGGGCGAAGTAATGAGCAGTTCTTC. Translated: CSVEEGRGRSNEQFF.

CDR3 region: CASSSDSYGYTF. In DNA form, the CDR3 reads TGTGCCAGCAGTTCTGACAGCTATGGCTACACCTTC. V is TRBV6-6 and J is TRBJ1-2; tentative D call: TRBD1 (5 bases). Germline assignment: CDR1 MNHNY and CDR2 SVGAGI (reference sequence). This CDR3 region has 12 residues. Trimming took off 4 bases at V and 4 bases at J, with 7 bases between the two ends.

Only a few counts were recorded for this clonotype. J is TRBJ2-7 and V is TRBV7-9; unclear D gene. The CDR3 consists of 12 residues. CDR1 and CDR2 from the germline V gene are SEHNR and FQNEAQ (reference sequence). V lost 1 base, J lost 3 bases, and 4 bases lay in between. The CDR3 is CASSLGSYEQYF. In nucleotides, the CDR3 is TGTGCCAGCAGCTTAGGGAGCTACGAGCAGTACTTC.

This clonotype appeared a few times. The rearrangement links TRBV6-4 to TRBJ2-1, with TRBD1 as a possible D gene (5 bases). CDR1 and CDR2 from the germline V gene are MRHNA and SNTAGT. The germline V and J ends were trimmed by 2 bases and 9 bases, with 11 bases remaining between them. The CDR3 sequence is 13 residues long. DNA of the CDR3: TGTGCCAGCAGTGACCGAACAGGTATTGAGCAGTTCTTC. This sequence encodes CASSDRTGIEQFF.

The V call is TRBV20-1, the J call TRBJ2-7, with D hard to call. The length of the CDR3 is 14 residues. From germline, CDR1 is DFQATT and CDR2 SNEGSKA (reference sequence). The V end was cut by 4 bases, the J end by 7 bases, with 20 bases between. The CDR3 loop reads CSAIQAEGVGEQYF. For the CDR3, the DNA is TGCAGTGCTATCCAGGCGGAAGGTGTAGGGGAGCAGTACTTC.

This sequence joins TRBV6-6 and TRBJ2-7, with D maybe TRBD2 (6 bases). The germline V gene has CDR1 MNHNY and CDR2 SVGAGI (reference sequence). The V gene lost 4 bases and the J gene lost 11 bases, with 12 bases spanning the gap. The CDR3 is made up of 11 amino acids. The CDR3 bases are TGTGCCAGCAGTTTGGAGGGCAGGGAGTACTTC. Its protein is CASSLEGREYF.

This clonotype was observed a handful of times. The V and J genes are TRBV5-1 and TRBJ1-4; 7 bases map to TRBD1. Germline values: CDR1 SGHRS, CDR2 YFSETQ. The CDR3 is made up of 16 amino acids. J lost 3 bases, V lost 1 base, and 6 bases had no gene match. The CDR3 reads CASSLLRQGPNEKLFF. In DNA form, the CDR3 reads TGCGCCAGCAGCTTGCTACGACAGGGACCTAATGAAAAACTGTTTTTT. Looking up the rest from reference TRBV5-1 and TRBJ1-4 gives the full variable domain: KAGVTQTPRYLIKTRGQQVTLSCSPISGHRSVSWYQQTPGQGLQFLFEYFSETQRNKGNFPGRFSGRQFSNSRSEMNVSTLELGDSALYLCASSLLRQGPNEKLFFGSGTQLSVL.

The sample holds many counts of this clonotype. V usage is TRBV2 and J usage is TRBJ2-3; D remains unclear. Trimming removed 3 bases from V and 3 bases from J, with 13 bases in between. Germline loops: CDR1 SNHLY, CDR2 FYNNEI. The CDR3 has 15 residues. The CDR3 sequence is CASSEEDLRTDTQYF. The DNA for the CDR3 is TGTGCCAGCAGTGAGGAAGACCTGAGGACAGATACGCAGTATTTT. Full variable domain (remainder filled in from reference TRBV2 and TRBJ2-3): EPEVTQTPSHQVTQMGQEVILRCVPISNHLYFYWYRQILGQKVEFLVSFYNNEISEKSEIFDDQFSVERPDGSNFTLKIRSTKLEDSAMYFCASSEEDLRTDTQYFGPGTRLTVL.

This clonotype was detected a few times. This chain uses TRBV6-5 with TRBJ1-5, with 8 bases that match TRBD1. This CDR3 has 15 residues. The germline V gene encodes CDR1 MNHEY and CDR2 SVGAGI. Trimming took 5 bases from V and 4 from J; bases not matched to a gene: 7. CDR3 protein: CASSAGTGGNQPQHF. For the CDR3, the DNA is TGTGCCAGCAGTGCCGGGACAGGAGGAAATCAGCCCCAGCATTTT.

This clonotype has more than one count but fewer than ten. The chain uses TRBV6-5 and TRBJ1-1; D gene uncertain. The CDR3 runs to 15 residues. The germline V gene has CDR1 MNHEY and CDR2 SVGAGI. V lost 4 bases and J 4 bases, leaving 16 bases between the germline ends. The CDR3 is CASSSMEGRSTEAFF. In nucleotides, the CDR3 is TGTGCCAGCAGTTCCATGGAAGGGAGAAGCACTGAAGCTTTCTTT.

This clonotype was detected ten times or more. J is TRBJ1-1 and V is TRBV20-1; D is possibly TRBD1 (6 bases). This CDR3 has 13 residues. The germline V gene has CDR1 DFQATT and CDR2 SNEGSKA (reference sequence). V dropped 6 bases and J dropped 4 bases, with 15 bases sitting between them. The CDR3 loop is CSAKQGPGTEAFF. The CDR3 DNA follows: TGCAGTGCGAAACAGGGTCCGGGCACTGAAGCTTTCTTT.

The table lists this clonotype with many counts. The chain joins TRBV5-4 to TRBJ2-3; D is possibly TRBD1 or TRBD2 (6 bases each). CDR1 is SGHNT, CDR2 YYREEE, per germline (reference sequence). This CDR3 is built from 15 residues. V lost 4 bases and J 3 bases, leaving 15 bases between the germline ends. The CDR3 reads CASSLGGIETDTQYF. The CDR3 region has the DNA TGTGCCAGCAGCCTGGGGGGCATCGAAACAGATACGCAGTATTTT. The full variable domain, rest sourced from reference TRBV5-4 and TRBJ2-3, is ETGVTQSPTHLIKTRGQQVTLRCSSQSGHNTVSWYQQALGQGPQFIFQYYREEENGRGNFPPRFSGLQFPNYSSELNVNALELDDSALYLCASSLGGIETDTQYFGPGTRLTVL.

The J gene is TRBJ1-4, the V gene TRBV28; TRBD1 matches at 8 bases. The V segment lost 5 bases and the J segment 12 bases; nucleotides outside the gene matches: 5. The germline V gene encodes CDR1 MDHEN and CDR2 SYDVKM. The CDR3 spans 12 residues. The CDR3 is CASSTTTGELFF. The DNA of the CDR3 is TGTGCCAGCAGTACCACGACAGGGGAACTGTTTTTT.

This chain joins TRBV4-1 and TRBJ2-7; D gene ambiguous. CDR1 is MGHRA, CDR2 YSYEKL, per germline. The ends were cut back, 2 bases at V and 2 bases at J, with 10 bases in the middle. The CDR3 has 14 residues. CDR3 region: CASSQSEWPYEQYF. CDR3 DNA sequence: TGCGCCAGCAGCCAATCAGAGTGGCCCTACGAGCAGTACTTC.